This T cell receptor (beta chain) was sequenced in a study of CD8 T cells in ankylosing spondylitis. TCRdb reprocessed the 5' RACE reads with MiXCR, giving one entry per CDR3 protein. The repertoire holds roughly 220,000 distinct CDR3 sequences, with over 9.5% as singletons. This CDR3 is 16 amino acids long. CDR1 SGHRS and CDR2 YFSETQ come from the germline V gene. V gave up 5 bases and J gave up 3 bases, with 18 bases separating them. V gene TRBV5-1 combines with J gene TRBJ2-4; TRBD1 might be the D (6 bases). This TCR was recovered from a male donor with ankylosing spondylitis or in good health (not recorded which). The sequenced material came from blood, either unsorted or a sorted T cell fraction (not recorded which). CDR3 bases: TGCGCCAGCAGTGGGGGCCGGACGCAAGGCAAAAACATTCAGTACTTC. Its protein product is CASSGGRTQGKNIQYF.